This paragraph covers one TCR delta chain sequence. What it binds is unknown. The protein that TCRdb holds for this DNA derives from a much larger clone and differs from the translated DNA at residue 2, which likely indicates a read error; the protein shown here is translated from the DNA. The record originates from a study of γδ T cells in repeated Plasmodium falciparum infection. Across the study: Four controlled malaria infections with P. falciparum NF54 spanned roughly 97 weeks. Malian gammadelta TCRs were studied during no-transmission periods and across acute malaria episodes. Study-wide points: Malian children's Vdelta2-negative repertoires appeared more expanded and less diverse than Australians'.

The CDR3 contains 15 residues. Germline CDR1 is GEAIGNYY and CDR2 is EKD. Flow sorting of PBMC yielded separate Vgamma9/Vdelta2+ and Vdelta2-negative gammadelta T cell populations for bulk repertoire analysis. Each sorted gammadelta sample had TRG and TRD chains sequenced. TCRdb redid clone calling on the multiplex PCR reads using CATT. This table holds 75,000 to 95,000 delta-chain clones, 0.98% found once. The sequenced sample was gamma-delta T cells from blood. The sequence derives from a pool of human donors (malaria-infected and uninfected, not separated). V and J are TRDV2 and TRDJ1, with 8 bases lining up with TRDD3. The CDR3 spells CSCDTGMGDTDKLIF. As DNA, the CDR3 is TGTTCCTGTGACACCGGGATGGGGGATACCGATAAACTCATCTTT.